Sequencing of this TCR beta chain was carried out in a study of cytomegalovirus exposure and HLA in healthy donors. Findings and limits, study-wide: The investigators catalogued 150 or so TCR beta chains as cytomegalovirus-associated.

The CDR3 spans 14 residues. Germline V gene lookup returns CDR1 SGHVS and CDR2 FNYEAQ. Trimming shortened V by 1 base and J by 0 bases, and 7 bases separated the two germline ends. Both 60 Vbeta primers and 13 Jbeta primers went into the PCR. Generated by immunoSEQ multiplex PCR, the TCRdb table keeps only in-frame clones and is missing some. This table holds about 190,000 clones, about 87% found once. As regards this clone: The target antigen is unknown.

The chain joins TRBV7-6 to TRBJ2-7, with no clear D. This clonotype was obtained from a woman between 18 and 29 years old in good health and CMV-seronegative. Specimen: PBMCs. CDR3 sequence: CASSLGASSYEQYF. CDR3 DNA sequence: TGTGCCAGCAGCTTAGGGGCAAGCTCCTACGAGCAGTACTTC.